This note documents a single T cell receptor (beta chain) sequence. Antigen: not known. The CDR3 is 15 amino acids. The V gene lost 1 base and the J gene lost 4 bases, with 13 bases spanning the gap. Germline CDR1 reads SGHAT; CDR2 reads FQNNGV. These data originate in a study of cytomegalovirus exposure and HLA in healthy donors. Notes on the study in general: In vitro work confirmed that a few CMV-associated chains recognize CMV antigens.

The PCR employed 60 Vbeta primers together with 13 Jbeta primers. Produced via immunoSEQ multiplex PCR; TCRdb's table is partial and in-frame only. The sample includes roughly 190,000 clones, 85% to 90% of them seen just once. Sequencing was performed on PBMCs. The J gene is TRBJ2-5, the V gene TRBV11-2; D might be TRBD2 (6 bases). The TCR originated in a woman aged 18-29 years in good health and CMV-seronegative. Here the CDR3 reads CASSLAQGGGETQYF. The CDR3 coding sequence is TGTGCCAGCAGCTTAGCCCAGGGAGGAGGAGAGACCCAGTACTTC.